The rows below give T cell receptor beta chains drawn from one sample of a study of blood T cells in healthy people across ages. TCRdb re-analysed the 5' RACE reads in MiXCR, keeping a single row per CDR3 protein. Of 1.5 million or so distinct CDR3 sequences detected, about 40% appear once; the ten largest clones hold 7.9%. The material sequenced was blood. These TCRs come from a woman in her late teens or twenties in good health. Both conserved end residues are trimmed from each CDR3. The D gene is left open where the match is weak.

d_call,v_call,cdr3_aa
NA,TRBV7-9,ASSSLDSDQPQH
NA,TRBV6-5,ASRGAGSSYNEQF
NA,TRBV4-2,ASSQVLGQTYEQY
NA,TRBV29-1,SGGDITEAF
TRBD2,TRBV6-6,ASRKSGSNKNEQY
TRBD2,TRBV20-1,SAAGGAKNIQY
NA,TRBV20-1,SARVLQYNERY
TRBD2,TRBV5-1,ASSLRLAGATSYEQY
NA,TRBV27,ASSLLITGGVYNEQF
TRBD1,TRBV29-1,SLRDRGHGNEQF
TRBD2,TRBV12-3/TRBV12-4,ASRLAGGIEQY
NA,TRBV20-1,SVVSTYEQY
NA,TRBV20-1,SAFGDGSNQPQH
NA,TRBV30,AWSVLGMGDEKLF
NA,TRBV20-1,SARELGGQETQY
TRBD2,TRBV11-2,ASSPRTSGEYTDTQY
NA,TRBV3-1,ASSPAGGANEKLF
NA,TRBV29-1,SVLRDGYT
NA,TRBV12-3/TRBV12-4,ASSFGVGTQY
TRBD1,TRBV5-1,ASSPQGGGGNEQF
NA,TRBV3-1,ASSLRAAKNIQY
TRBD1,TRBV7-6,ASSLAWDRGSPLH
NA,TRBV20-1,SAPIEVGYEQY
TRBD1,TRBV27,ASGGDRVFEQY
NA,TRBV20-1,SARGAGIGQPRH
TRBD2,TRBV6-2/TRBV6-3,ASSRTGTSGYEQY
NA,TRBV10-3,AISESISPDRNEQF
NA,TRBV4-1,ASQAQWGLSTDTQY